These 27 T cell receptor beta chains were all obtained from the same sample, sequenced in a study of T cells in Graves' hyperthyroidism and ophthalmopathy. RNA transcripts served as the template for amplifying TCR beta CDR3 regions. When the TCR CDR3 underwent first-round RT-PCR, the HTBI primer set was used. MiXCR, applied by TCRdb to the multiplex PCR reads, yields one record per CDR3 protein. The sample has 300,000 to 500,000 distinct CDR3 sequences, just under 15% seen once. Source material: blood. The receptors were sampled from a woman aged 25 to 39 with Graves' hyperthyroidism.

The chain carries TRBV9 and TRBJ2-3; 8 bases match TRBD1. J lost 1 base, V lost 4 bases, and 5 bases had no gene match. In germline, CDR1 is SGDLS, CDR2 YYNGEE. The CDR3 spans 15 residues. CDR3 coding DNA: TGTGCCAGCAGCCCCAGGGGGCTACGCACAGATACGCAGTATTTT. It translates to CASSPRGLRTDTQYF.

The chain uses TRBV6-2 or TRBV6-3 and TRBJ2-3, with TRBD2 identical over 7 bases. The V gene's germline CDR1 is MNHEY and CDR2 SVGEGT. CDR3 length: 15 residues. V was pared by 5 bases and J by 4 bases, with 9 bases of the junction left unmatched. For the CDR3, the DNA is TGTGCCAGCAGTGGCGGGACTATGGCCTCAGATACGCAGTATTTT. As protein: CASSGGTMASDTQYF.

The chain is built from TRBV28 and TRBJ2-2, with 8 bases lining up with TRBD2. In germline, CDR1 is MDHEN, CDR2 SYDVKM. The CDR3 extends over 15 amino acids. With 3 bases clipped from V and 5 bases from J, the junction kept 5 bases outside the gene matches. The CDR3 nucleotides are TGTGCCAGCAGTTTTTTGGCGGGAGGAACCGGGGAGCTGTTTTTT. Its translation: CASSFLAGGTGELFF.

V usage is TRBV5-6 and J usage is TRBJ1-2, with 9 bases that match TRBD1. With 0 bases clipped from V and 7 bases from J, the junction kept 7 bases outside the gene matches. There are 15 residues in the CDR3. Looked up from germline, CDR1 is SGHDT and CDR2 is YYEEEE. Here the CDR3 reads CASSLDATGGTGYTF. CDR3 bases: TGTGCCAGCAGCTTGGACGCGACAGGGGGTACTGGCTACACCTTC.

This clonotype was observed once. This sequence joins TRBV19 and TRBJ2-7; D possibly matches TRBD1 or TRBD2 (6 bases each). The V end was cut by 6 bases, the J end by 0 bases, with 9 bases between. The CDR3 loop spans 13 amino acids. Germline V gene sequence: CDR1 LNHDA, CDR2 SQIVND (reference sequence). CDR3 DNA: TGTGCCAGTAGAGAGGGGGGCTCCTACGAGCAGTACTTC. It yields the protein CASREGGSYEQYF.

This clonotype was counted many times. The CDR3 DNA reads as TGTGCCACCAGTGACCCGGGCGGGGGGGGTCTAGCGGGACCTTCCTACAATGAGCAGTTCTTC. Residues: CATSDPGGGGLAGPSYNEQFF. This chain joins TRBV24-1 and TRBJ2-1; 9 bases match TRBD2. This CDR3 is 21 amino acids long. V dropped 4 bases and J dropped 1; count of bases not matched to a gene: 19. Germline assignment: CDR1 KGHDR and CDR2 SFDVKD.

Here the CDR3 DNA reads TGTGCCAGTAGTATGGCCTCCCCCTCCGAGCAGTACTTC. Protein sequence: CASSMASPSEQYF. This chain uses TRBV19 with TRBJ2-7, with D unresolved. Germline V lookup: CDR1 LNHDA, CDR2 SQIVND (reference sequence). The V gene lost 3 bases and the J gene lost 6 bases, with 12 bases spanning the gap. The CDR3 runs 13 residues. The whole variable domain, remainder taken from reference TRBV19 and TRBJ2-7, is DGGITQSPKYLFRKEGQNVTLSCEQNLNHDAMYWYRQDPGQGLRLIYYSQIVNDFQKGDIAEGYSVSREKKESFPLTVTSAQKNPTAFYLCASSMASPSEQYFGPGTRLTVT.

This clonotype was detected only a few times. This chain connects TRBV20-1 to TRBJ1-1; possibly TRBD1 for D (5 bases). The CDR3 length is 14 residues. Trimming removed 4 bases from V and 0 bases from J, with 12 bases in between. Germline V lookup: CDR1 DFQATT, CDR2 SNEGSKA (reference sequence). The CDR3 loop reads CSAKEGFLNTEAFF. As DNA, the CDR3 is TGCAGTGCTAAGGAGGGGTTTCTGAACACTGAAGCTTTCTTT.

The chain employs TRBV20-1 and TRBJ1-6; D not resolved. V shed 3 bases and J shed 0 bases, with 9 bases lying between them. The CDR3 extends over 15 amino acids. The germline CDR1 and CDR2 sequences are DFQATT and SNEGSKA (reference sequence). The CDR3 nucleotides read TGCAGTGCTAGGGACCGGAGCTCCTATAATTCACCCCTCCACTTT. Translating it yields CSARDRSSYNSPLHF.

The rearrangement links TRBV4-1 to TRBJ1-1; TRBD1 aligns across 9 bases. Germline CDR1 MGHRA, CDR2 YSYEKL. V lost 2 bases to trimming and J lost 12 bases; unmatched junction nucleotides: 7. The CDR3 runs to 13 residues. DNA for the CDR3: TGCGCCAGCAGCCAACTCCGGACAGGGGCAACTTTCTTT. Residues: CASSQLRTGATFF.

In its sample, this clonotype was seen a few times. Just one base apart from a much larger clone, this may be a read error. The chain has TRBV28 and TRBJ2-7; 9 bases match TRBD2. CDR1 is MDHEN and CDR2 is SYDVKM in the germline V gene. CDR3 length equals 13 residues. The CDR3 spells CASRASGAYGQYF. The CDR3 bases are TGTGCCAGCAGGGCTAGCGGGGCCTACGGGCAGTACTTC.

This clonotype showed up many times. V is TRBV29-1 and J is TRBJ1-5; possible D gene TRBD1, 6 bases. V dropped 4 bases and J dropped 7 bases, with 14 bases sitting between them. From germline, CDR1 is SQVTM and CDR2 ANQGSEA. The CDR3 is 13 amino acids. The CDR3 DNA sequence: TGCAGCGTTGCTCAGGGGTCGGAGCAGCCCCAGCATTTT. Residues: CSVAQGSEQPQHF.

This clonotype was detected a few times. The chain combines TRBV5-1 with TRBJ2-5; 9 bases agree with TRBD1. The length of the CDR3 is 15 residues. V shed 1 base and J 5 bases; nucleotides not matched to a gene: 6. Germline V gene lookup returns CDR1 SGHRS and CDR2 YFSETQ. The CDR3 is CASSLTGGPRETQYF. The DNA of the CDR3 is TGCGCCAGCAGCTTGACAGGGGGCCCCCGGGAGACCCAGTACTTC.

At least ten counts were recorded for this clonotype. The rearrangement links TRBV12-3 or TRBV12-4 to TRBJ1-3; TRBD1 is a possible D gene (6 bases). The CDR3 totals 14 residues. Trimming left V 3 bases short and J 3 bases short, with 9 bases between. The CDR3 DNA is TGTGCCAGCAGTTTGGCAGGGGATGGAAACACCATATATTTT. Its protein is CASSLAGDGNTIYF.

At least ten counts were recorded for this clonotype. The gene calls are TRBV20-1 and TRBJ2-1; 12 bases line up with TRBD2. The CDR3 spans 17 residues. Germline V gene lookup returns CDR1 DFQATT and CDR2 SNEGSKA (reference sequence). Trimming cost V 4 bases and J 7 bases; bases outside gene matches: 14. Written as DNA, the CDR3 is TGCAGTGCTAACGACAGGGGTCTAGCGGGAGGGCCAAATGAGCAGTTCTTC. The encoded protein is CSANDRGLAGGPNEQFF.

Many counts were recorded for this clonotype. The chain recombines TRBV18 with TRBJ1-1; 8 bases fit TRBD1. After removal of 0 bases from V and 1 base from J, the junction contained 7 bases not matched to a gene. CDR3 size: 17 residues. Germline V CDR1 and CDR2: KGHSH, LQKENI. Written as DNA, the CDR3 is TGTGCCAGCTCACCACCGGGTTCAGGGGGCTGGAACACTGAAGCTTTCTTT. Translation: CASSPPGSGGWNTEAFF.

In this sample, this clonotype turned up many times. This chain uses TRBV5-1 with TRBJ1-4; maybe TRBD1 (6 bases). CDR3 size: 15 residues. V shed 3 bases and J shed 2 bases, with 11 bases lying between them. Germline CDR1 is SGHRS and CDR2 is YFSETQ. The CDR3 spells CASSYTGRTNEKLFF. The CDR3 nucleotides are TGCGCCAGCAGCTACACAGGGAGGACTAATGAAAAACTGTTTTTT.

In its sample, this clonotype was seen many times. This chain uses TRBV7-3 with TRBJ2-5, with 8 positions matching TRBD1. The germline CDR1 and CDR2 sequences are SGHTA and FQGTGA. V was clipped by 5 bases and J by 4 bases; unmatched bases: 3. The CDR3 loop spans 13 amino acids. The CDR3 region is CASSLRGRETQYF. The CDR3 region has the DNA TGTGCCAGCAGCCTCAGGGGGCGAGAGACCCAGTACTTC.

The CDR3 is CASSSPTGSTGELFF. The CDR3 nucleotides are TGTGCCAGCAGCTCGCCGACAGGGAGCACCGGGGAGCTGTTTTTT. The J gene is TRBJ2-2, the V gene TRBV5-4, with TRBD1 matching 7 bases. The CDR3 covers 15 residues. CDR1 is SGHNT, CDR2 YYREEE, per germline (reference sequence). V dropped 3 bases and J dropped 4; count of bases not matched to a gene: 6.

This clonotype has at least ten counts. V is TRBV2 and J is TRBJ1-5; 7 bases line up with TRBD1. With V trimmed by 6 bases and J by 2 bases, 1 base remained unmatched. Germline V gene data show CDR1 as SNHLY and CDR2 as FYNNEI. The CDR3 has 13 residues. CDR3 in amino acids: CASRQGGNQPQHF. CDR3 coding DNA: TGTGCCAGCAGGCAGGGGGGCAATCAGCCCCAGCATTTT.

This clonotype showed up many times. V and J are TRBV12-3 or TRBV12-4 and TRBJ2-7; 8 bases align to TRBD1. The trim removed 5 bases at V and 2 bases at J, leaving 8 bases unmatched. The CDR3 is 15 residues long. CDR3 loop: CASSARGQVAYEQYF. CDR3 bases: TGTGCCAGCAGTGCCAGGGGACAGGTCGCCTACGAGCAGTACTTC.

With respect to this clonotype: A much more abundant neighbour one base away suggests this may be a read error. V gene TRBV5-1 combines with J gene TRBJ2-7, with 7 nucleotides matching TRBD1. J was trimmed by 7 bases and V by 4 bases; bases with no gene match: 8. This CDR3 has 13 amino acids. Germline loops: CDR1 SGHRS, CDR2 YFSETQ. The CDR3 region has the DNA TGCGCCAGCAGCAGCGACAGGGCCTGGGAGCAGTACTTC. Protein product: CASSSDRAWEQYF.

The CDR3 nucleotides read TGTGCCAGCCGTCTACTGCAAAACATTCAGTACTTC. This sequence encodes CASRLLQNIQYF. The chain employs TRBV7-9 and TRBJ2-4; D is uncertain. Trimming stripped 8 bases from V and 5 bases from J, with 10 bases between. The CDR3 is made up of 12 amino acids. In germline, CDR1 is SEHNR, CDR2 FQNEAQ (reference sequence).

The rearrangement links TRBV5-6 to TRBJ1-2, with 10 bases identical to TRBD1. With V trimmed by 4 bases and J by 0 bases, 9 bases remained unmatched. Germline CDR1 SGHDT, CDR2 YYEEEE. This CDR3 contains 17 residues. CDR3 DNA sequence: TGTGCCAGCAGCGATCCGGGACAGGGGATTACTAACTATGGCTACACCTTC. Translated: CASSDPGQGITNYGYTF.

In its sample, this clonotype was seen once. V usage is TRBV27 and J usage is TRBJ2-7, with 8 bases that match TRBD2. Germline V gives CDR1 MNHEY, CDR2 SMNVEV (reference sequence). This CDR3 spans 14 amino acids. The V and J ends lost 6 bases and 5 bases, in that order; junction bases with no gene match: 9. The CDR3 DNA follows: TGTGCCAGCAGATTAGCGGGGAACCGCGACGAGCAGTACTTC. Protein sequence: CASRLAGNRDEQYF.

This clonotype was recorded at least ten times. Written as DNA, the CDR3 is TGCGCCAGCAGCTTGATGGGCGAGCTCAATGAGCAGTTCTTC. Translation gives CASSLMGELNEQFF. This sequence joins TRBV5-1 and TRBJ2-1, with D unresolved. V dropped 1 base and J dropped 6 bases, with 11 bases sitting between them. This CDR3 comprises 14 residues. Per germline, CDR1 SGHRS and CDR2 YFSETQ.

The genes are TRBV10-3 and TRBJ2-7, with D tentatively TRBD2 (6 bases). Germline assignment: CDR1 ENHRY and CDR2 SYGVKD. CDR3 length: 15 amino acids. Trimming took off 6 bases at V and 5 bases at J, with 20 bases between the two ends. The CDR3 is CAIRRGRGSGDEQYF. The CDR3 bases are TGTGCCATCAGAAGGGGACGGGGGTCCGGAGACGAGCAGTACTTC.